These T cell receptor beta chains were read from a single sample in a study of early T cells in non-severe SARS-CoV-2 infection. MiXCR was run by TCRdb on the 5' RACE reads, yielding one entry per CDR3 protein. The profile shows more than 35,000 distinct CDR3 sequences, around 10% of them singletons. The sequenced sample consisted of whole blood. The receptors stem from an adult who was a healthcare worker with PCR-confirmed SARS-CoV-2 infection or an uninfected control (not recorded which). Both conserved end residues are trimmed from each CDR3. Each record gives: V gene, J gene, CDR3 protein.

v_call: TRBV28
j_call: TRBJ2-5
cdr3_aa: ASSPNTGLARGETQY

v_call: TRBV5-6
j_call: TRBJ1-2
cdr3_aa: ASSFGQGYGYT

v_call: TRBV7-8
j_call: TRBJ1-2
cdr3_aa: ASSLGSDYGYT

v_call: TRBV7-2
j_call: TRBJ1-5
cdr3_aa: ASSLDNDQPQH

v_call: TRBV29-1
j_call: TRBJ2-5
cdr3_aa: SVPRGPQETQY

v_call: TRBV12-3/TRBV12-4
j_call: TRBJ1-1
cdr3_aa: ASSPGWWKGTEAF

v_call: TRBV7-2
j_call: TRBJ2-1
cdr3_aa: ASSLLAGIYNEQF

v_call: TRBV9
j_call: TRBJ2-1
cdr3_aa: ASSGAAGVINEQF

v_call: TRBV18
j_call: TRBJ2-7
cdr3_aa: ASSPLPFGQIGNEQY

v_call: TRBV6-2/TRBV6-3
j_call: TRBJ2-4
cdr3_aa: ASNTGYGNIQY

v_call: TRBV28
j_call: TRBJ2-7
cdr3_aa: ASEGTGPYEQY

v_call: TRBV15
j_call: TRBJ1-1
cdr3_aa: ATSRDRVTEAF

v_call: TRBV4-3
j_call: TRBJ2-7
cdr3_aa: ASSQDLTDGTYEQY

v_call: TRBV27
j_call: TRBJ2-4
cdr3_aa: ASSVVAGGSGQY

v_call: TRBV3-1
j_call: TRBJ1-1
cdr3_aa: ASSQSLGTRAF

v_call: TRBV10-3
j_call: TRBJ1-2
cdr3_aa: AISFTNRGSHYGYT

v_call: TRBV29-1
j_call: TRBJ2-7
cdr3_aa: SVVEQPGQFSVQY

v_call: TRBV5-6
j_call: TRBJ2-1
cdr3_aa: ASSLDPFGTGTYNEQF

v_call: TRBV28
j_call: TRBJ2-7
cdr3_aa: ASSSSGTSGRRDEQY

v_call: TRBV6-6
j_call: TRBJ2-7
cdr3_aa: ASSKQSGDTYEQY

v_call: TRBV27
j_call: TRBJ1-1
cdr3_aa: ASSLGTQGEAF

v_call: TRBV6-6
j_call: TRBJ1-4
cdr3_aa: ASSSGQGVNEKLF

v_call: TRBV7-2
j_call: TRBJ2-7
cdr3_aa: ASSSDGTGYYEQY

v_call: TRBV5-1
j_call: TRBJ2-7
cdr3_aa: ASSPGPGGTYEQY

v_call: TRBV28
j_call: TRBJ1-1
cdr3_aa: ASSLRPDSEAF

v_call: TRBV6-2/TRBV6-3
j_call: TRBJ2-7
cdr3_aa: ASSYFYEQY

v_call: TRBV20-1
j_call: TRBJ1-1
cdr3_aa: SAEGQPNTEAF

v_call: TRBV25-1
j_call: TRBJ2-1
cdr3_aa: ASSEPSSSYNEQF

v_call: TRBV4-3
j_call: TRBJ2-7
cdr3_aa: ASSQDLGSVQGEQY

v_call: TRBV3-1
j_call: TRBJ2-7
cdr3_aa: ASSLVGGRISYEQY

v_call: TRBV4-3
j_call: TRBJ2-7
cdr3_aa: ASSQDQSAAREQY

v_call: TRBV7-2
j_call: TRBJ1-4
cdr3_aa: ASSPNPGIREKLF

v_call: TRBV20-1
j_call: TRBJ2-5
cdr3_aa: SATRLGDGQETQY

v_call: TRBV6-4
j_call: TRBJ2-1
cdr3_aa: ASSESRRAYNEQF

v_call: TRBV20-1
j_call: TRBJ1-6
cdr3_aa: SARAEGGRSPLH

v_call: TRBV29-1
j_call: TRBJ2-7
cdr3_aa: SAGWGRGNEQY

v_call: TRBV28
j_call: TRBJ2-7
cdr3_aa: ASSSPDNSYEQY

v_call: TRBV4-2
j_call: TRBJ2-1
cdr3_aa: ASSPMGLALPAYNEQF

v_call: TRBV5-1
j_call: TRBJ1-1
cdr3_aa: ASSRGTGTGTEAF

v_call: TRBV10-2
j_call: TRBJ2-1
cdr3_aa: ASSELFSNEQF

v_call: TRBV20-1
j_call: TRBJ2-3
cdr3_aa: SARDNRASTDTQY

v_call: TRBV12-3/TRBV12-4
j_call: TRBJ1-2
cdr3_aa: ASSLSRGANYGYT

v_call: TRBV7-9
j_call: TRBJ2-7
cdr3_aa: ASSTYYEQY

v_call: TRBV5-6
j_call: TRBJ1-3
cdr3_aa: ASSHISSGNTIY

v_call: TRBV4-3
j_call: TRBJ2-2
cdr3_aa: ASSQGAHEVELF

v_call: TRBV7-3
j_call: TRBJ2-7
cdr3_aa: ASSSGLADEQY

v_call: TRBV18
j_call: TRBJ1-1
cdr3_aa: ASSPPGRLRGPGATEAF

v_call: TRBV6-2/TRBV6-3
j_call: TRBJ2-3
cdr3_aa: VSSSTGVRTDTQY

v_call: TRBV18
j_call: TRBJ1-3
cdr3_aa: ASSPPIPISGNTIY

v_call: TRBV12-3/TRBV12-4
j_call: TRBJ1-1
cdr3_aa: ASSLAIEAF

v_call: TRBV27
j_call: TRBJ2-7
cdr3_aa: ASSDRLYEQY

v_call: TRBV6-2/TRBV6-3
j_call: TRBJ2-7
cdr3_aa: ASQQGSYEQY